This is a list of T cell receptor beta chains from one sample in a study of T cells after yellow fever vaccination. TCRdb re-analysed the 5' RACE reads in MiXCR, keeping a single row per CDR3 protein. The sample lists just under 600,000 distinct CDR3 sequences, roughly 13% seen once, with around 15% in the top ten. Sequencing used PBMCs, obtained on the day of the yellow fever booster vaccination. These receptors all come from a man aged 25 to 45 who received the YFV17D yellow fever vaccine. Both conserved end residues are part of each CDR3. The D gene is left open where the match is weak. Not every row has a clone size; where given, it reads once, few, many or a size class.

cdr3_length	v_call	j_call	clone_size	d_call	cdr3_nt	cdr3_aa
12	TRBV30	TRBJ1-1	.	.	TGTGCCTGCCCAGGGCGGGACACTGAAGCTTTCTTT	CACPGRDTEAFF
14	TRBV24-1	TRBJ1-2	few	TRBD1	TGTGCCACCAGTGATGCGGACAGGGGGTATGGCTACACCTTC	CATSDADRGYGYTF
14	TRBV20-1	TRBJ2-5	few	.	TGCAGTGCGTTTAGGCCGCTATCCCAAGAGACCCAGTACTTC	CSAFRPLSQETQYF
17	TRBV7-2	TRBJ2-1	few	TRBD2	TGTGCCAGCAGCTTAGCGTTGGGGACTAGCGACTACAATGAGCAGTTCTTC	CASSLALGTSDYNEQFF
13	TRBV19	TRBJ1-1	.	.	TGTGCCAGTACCGCCCCCACACGGACTGAAGCTTTCTTT	CASTAPTRTEAFF
14	TRBV7-9	TRBJ2-3	few	.	TGTGCCAGCAGCCTCGGACGGAGCGATGATACGCAGTATTTT	CASSLGRSDDTQYF
15	TRBV14	TRBJ1-1	.	.	TGTGCCAGCAGCCAACTCGACCGAGTGAACACTGAAGCTTTCTTT	CASSQLDRVNTEAFF
17	TRBV7-2	TRBJ2-4	few	.	TGTGCCAGCACCATTAACCTACTAATCTCAGCCAAGGACATTCAGTACTTC	CASTINLLISAKDIQYF
15	TRBV20-1	TRBJ2-3	.	TRBD1	TGCAGTGCTACACCGGGACAGGGTATGACAGATACGCAGTATTTT	CSATPGQGMTDTQYF
13	TRBV29-1	TRBJ2-5	.	.	TGCAGCGTTGAGGCGCAGGCCCAAGAGACCCAGTACTTC	CSVEAQAQETQYF
15	TRBV20-1	TRBJ2-2	.	.	TGCAGTGCTAGAGCGACAAACCTTTTCACCGGGGAGCTGTTTTTT	CSARATNLFTGELFF
14	TRBV7-9	TRBJ2-5	few	TRBD2	TGTGCCAGCAGCCGACTAGCGATCCAAGAGACCCAGTACTTC	CASSRLAIQETQYF
17	TRBV7-2	TRBJ2-3	.	TRBD2	TGTGCCAGCAGCTTTGCCCCTGGCGGGAGGGGTACAGATACGCAGTATTTT	CASSFAPGGRGTDTQYF
15	TRBV4-3	TRBJ2-7	few	TRBD1	TGCGCCAGCAGCCAAGGGGGCAGGGGGCTCTACGAGCAGTACTTC	CASSQGGRGLYEQYF
15	TRBV7-9	TRBJ2-7	.	TRBD2	TGTGCCAGCAGCTTAACGTCTAGCGGCTCCTACGAGCAGTACTTC	CASSLTSSGSYEQYF
17	TRBV4-3	TRBJ1-2	.	TRBD1	TGCGCCAGCAGCTTCCGGGACAGGGGCCCCGGGGAGAATGGCTACACCTTC	CASSFRDRGPGENGYTF
14	TRBV6-1	TRBJ2-5	.	.	TGTGCCAGCGGTCAACAGAGCCTCCAGGGGACCCAGTACTTC	CASGQQSLQGTQYF
14	TRBV18	TRBJ2-1	.	.	TGTGCCAGCTCACCAACCAGCACCTACAATGAGCAGTTCTTC	CASSPTSTYNEQFF
16	TRBV27	TRBJ2-1	.	.	.	CASSLRLVGVGNEPFF
19	TRBV4-2	TRBJ2-5	.	TRBD2	TGTGCCAGCAGCCTCACCCGAGGGGGGCTAGCGGGAATACAAGAGACCCAGTACTTC	CASSLTRGGLAGIQETQYF
11	TRBV11-2	TRBJ2-7	few	.	TGTGCCAGCCTTGGCGGGCTCGAGCAGTACTTC	CASLGGLEQYF
17	TRBV5-4	TRBJ2-4	.	.	TGTGCCAGCAGCTTCCGGCGGGACTCCTTAGCCAAAAACATTCAGTACTTC	CASSFRRDSLAKNIQYF
14	TRBV5-6	TRBJ2-7	few	TRBD2	TGTGCCAGCAGCTTTAGCGGGAAAGTATACGAGCAGTACTTC	CASSFSGKVYEQYF
16	TRBV7-8	TRBJ1-5	few	TRBD1	TGTGCCAGCAGCTTAGGGCGGACAGGGATCAATCAGCCCCAGCATTTT	CASSLGRTGINQPQHF
12	TRBV27	TRBJ2-1	few	.	TGTGCCAGCAGTTTATCAGGAGGGGGCCTGTTCTTC	CASSLSGGGLFF
14	TRBV20-1	TRBJ2-3	few	TRBD2	TGCAGTGCTAGAAGGCCAACTAGCGCGGATACGCAGTATTTT	CSARRPTSADTQYF
14	TRBV18	TRBJ2-7	few	.	TGTGCCAGCTCCCAAAACCCAAATGGATACGAGCAGTACTTC	CASSQNPNGYEQYF
13	TRBV7-9	TRBJ2-7	.	.	TGTGCCAGCAGCTTAGAGGTCTCCCCTAAGTTATACTTC	CASSLEVSPKLYF
12	TRBV29-1	TRBJ2-7	few	.	TGCAGCGTACAGGGACAACTCTACGAGCAGTACTTC	CSVQGQLYEQYF
14	TRBV20-1	TRBJ1-4	.	.	TGCAGTGCCCTCTCAGCCCGAGCGGGGGAAAAACTGTTTTTT	CSALSARAGEKLFF
16	TRBV6-5	TRBJ2-2	.	TRBD2	TGTGCCAGCAGTTACTCGGCTAGCGGAGGCACCGGGGAGCTGTTTTTT	CASSYSASGGTGELFF
15	TRBV7-2	TRBJ2-1	few	.	TGTGCCAGCAGCGTGGGTCTGCTAATTTACAATGAGCAGTTCTTC	CASSVGLLIYNEQFF
14	TRBV19	TRBJ1-2	.	TRBD1	TGTGCCAGTAGTATAGATTCCAGGACAGGTGGCTACACCTTC	CASSIDSRTGGYTF
14	TRBV6-1	TRBJ2-7	once	.	TGTGCCAGCAGAACCGACCATTCCACCTACGAGCAGTACTTC	CASRTDHSTYEQYF
14	TRBV2	TRBJ2-5	.	TRBD1	TGTGCCAGCACCTGGGACAGGCGGGGCGAGACCCAGTACTTC	CASTWDRRGETQYF
13	TRBV19	TRBJ2-2	few	.	TGTGCCAGTAGTATAGGAGGAACCGGGGAGCTGTTTTTT	CASSIGGTGELFF
15	TRBV7-2	TRBJ2-1	many	.	TGTGCCAGCAGCCCATGGACAGCCCTTTACAATGAGCAGTTCTTC	CASSPWTALYNEQFF
13	TRBV20-1	TRBJ2-1	.	.	TGCAGTGCTAGAGAAGGGAATAACAATGAGCAGTTCTTC	CSAREGNNNEQFF
14	TRBV29-1	TRBJ1-3	few	.	TGCAGCGTTGATGGGTCGTCCACTCTTTACACCATATATTTT	CSVDGSSTLYTIYF
15	TRBV19	TRBJ2-1	.	.	TGTGCCAGTAGTATCGGGTACCTGGGGAACAATGAGCAGTTCTTC	CASSIGYLGNNEQFF
12	TRBV7-2	TRBJ2-1	.	TRBD2	TGTGCCAGCAGCTTAGACGGGAGGGGAGAGTTCTTC	CASSLDGRGEFF
16	TRBV4-3	TRBJ2-1	few	TRBD1	TGCGCCAGCAGCCAAGGGAAGGGACAGGGTTACAATGAGCAGTTCTTC	CASSQGKGQGYNEQFF
16	TRBV7-2	TRBJ1-3	few	.	TGTGCCAGCAGCCTGGACGGCCCCTCTAATGGAAACACCATATATTTT	CASSLDGPSNGNTIYF
14	TRBV7-3	TRBJ2-2	.	.	TGTGCCAGCAGCTTACTTCGGTCCACCGGGGAGCTGTTTTTT	CASSLLRSTGELFF
18	TRBV21-1	TRBJ2-5	few	.	TGTGCCAGCAGCAAAAGGACTTCGGGATTGGGATCCCAAGAGACCCAGTACTTC	CASSKRTSGLGSQETQYF
15	TRBV20-1	TRBJ2-3	few	.	TGCAGTGCTAGAGTAATACGAGCGGGCACAGATACGCAGTATTTT	CSARVIRAGTDTQYF
15	TRBV10-3	TRBJ2-1	few	TRBD2	TGTGCCATCAGTGAACAACCGGGAGGGAGTAATGAGCAGTTCTTC	CAISEQPGGSNEQFF
13	TRBV30	TRBJ2-3	.	TRBD1	TGTGCCTGGCGGGGACAGGGGACAGATACGCAGTATTTT	CAWRGQGTDTQYF
16	TRBV15	TRBJ1-3	few	.	TGTGCCACCAGCAGAGGAGGGACGGGATGGGCAAACACCATATATTTT	CATSRGGTGWANTIYF
14	TRBV5-8	TRBJ2-7	few	TRBD1	TGTGCCATGACGAACCGGGACAGGGTTTACGAGCAGTACTTC	CAMTNRDRVYEQYF
13	TRBV7-2	TRBJ1-2	few	.	TGTGCCAGCAGCGTAGACAGGAGATATGGCTACACCTTC	CASSVDRRYGYTF
14	TRBV30	TRBJ2-5	few	TRBD2	TGTGCCTGGAGGACAGAAGCGGGAGTCGAGACCCAGTACTTC	CAWRTEAGVETQYF
14	TRBV11-1	TRBJ2-1	.	TRBD2	TGTGCCAGCAGCTTTAGCGGGGCGTACAATGAGCAGTTCTTC	CASSFSGAYNEQFF